This T cell receptor (beta chain) was sequenced for a study of Ad26.COV2.S vaccination and SARS-CoV-2 variants (dated by TCRdb to the early 2020s). For context, the study as a whole: Vaccine-arm donors came from COV1001, a multicentre, randomized, double-blind, placebo-controlled phase I-IIa trial of Ad26.COV2.S in healthy adults. TCRbeta repertoire sequencing served as the tool for gauging how specific and how broad the SARS-CoV-2-reactive T cell receptors were following Ad26.COV2.S vaccination. Blinding of investigators to trial group allocation was maintained during experiments and outcome assessment. Trial participants were randomized into five groups of five, in which low-dose or high-dose Ad26.COV2.S was given once or twice, or placebo was given on both occasions. A total of 32 samples were included in the TCR-sequenced set, comprising roughly 19 Ad26.COV2.S vaccine recipients, 5 placebo recipients and 8 SARS-CoV-2 convalescent individuals. Ad26.COV2.S was given intramuscularly at 5x10^10 or 1x10^11 viral particles, as a single shot or as two shots 56 days apart.

This specimen's treatment or condition label, interpreted: about 20 received Ad26.COV2.S at low or high dose, single or two shots; roughly five received placebo; per-sample allocation not given. For vaccine and placebo recipients, the sequenced repertoires came from samples collected on day 63 after the first injection. Between 29 July and 7 August 2020, Cohort 1b enrolled some 25 adults aged 18-55 years at one site in Boston, USA. Ad26.COV2.S was a replication-incompetent adenovirus type 26 vector that expressed a prefusion-stabilized SARS-CoV-2 spike protein derived from the original Wuhan strain. TCRbeta CDR3 regions were sequenced with the immunoSEQ Assay. After extraction, genomic DNA underwent amplification by bias-controlled multiplex PCR, followed by high-throughput sequencing. As for how the authors treated the data: To quantify the absolute abundance of each unique TCRbeta CDR3 region, sequences were collapsed and filtered. T cell fraction was estimated by normalizing TCRbeta template counts to usable DNA, which was measured by amplifying reference genes present in all nucleated cells. Repertoire TCRs were annotated as SARS-CoV-2-specific by exact matching of V gene, CDR3 amino acid sequence and J gene to a known reactive TCR set. The reference SARS-CoV-2 TCR set came from MIRA and was filtered for enrichment in COVID-19-positive ImmuneCODE repertoires, removing public or cross-reactive TCRs. Using the MIRA antigens, annotated TCRs were further analysed by specific ORF or by position within an ORF. Depth was the summed frequency of annotated unique rearrangements, while breadth was defined as annotated unique rearrangements over total unique productive rearrangements. Group comparisons of TCR breadth used two-sided Wilcoxon rank-sum tests. Drawn from immuneACCESS, this table holds only the in-frame rearrangements with V and J called that TCRdb kept. Clones are partly lost; checked studies trace under half to an unresolved V gene and leave the rest unexplained. That table is the source of V, J and clone size, and D and trimming were worked out from the DNA. The sample table lists about 260,000 clones, roughly 87% of them with a count of one. The top ten clones comprise less than 3% of the sample.

Trimmed from V: 8 bases; trimmed from J: 2 bases; junction bases lacking a gene match: 11. Its CDR3 holds 18 amino acids, cysteine through phenylalanine. Of the read, only the CDR3 DNA is kept; its 54 bases are in frame from base 1. For CDR1 and CDR2, the germline V gene lists SGDLS and YYNGEE. To note about this clone: What this receptor recognizes is not known. Nothing much larger sits one base from this clone, and base qualities are not available.

General conclusions and limits of the study: Vaccine and placebo recipients had comparable non-spike TCR breadth, which fits with the vaccine containing only spike. According to the authors, total T cell responses may have been underestimated by the TCR breadth and depth analyses. Compared with placebo recipients, Ad26.COV2.S recipients showed higher spike-specific TCR breadth (P = 0.0014). After vaccination, spike-specific CD8+ and CD4+ T cell responses were reported to show substantial breadth. The study was not powered for comparison of responses between vaccine doses or regimens.

This receptor chain uses TRBV9 and TRBJ2-3; TRBD2 agrees with 16 junctional bases. The receptor was isolated from a person between 18 and 65 years old who received the Ad26.COV2.S COVID-19 vaccine or a placebo. The sample consisted of peripheral blood, taken in a trial of Ad26.COV2.S vaccine versus placebo. The CDR3 protein sequence reads: CASAPGLAGGLYTDTQYF. The sequenced DNA is TGTGCCAGTGCACCGGGACTAGCGGGAGGGCTTTACACAGATACGCAGTATTTT.